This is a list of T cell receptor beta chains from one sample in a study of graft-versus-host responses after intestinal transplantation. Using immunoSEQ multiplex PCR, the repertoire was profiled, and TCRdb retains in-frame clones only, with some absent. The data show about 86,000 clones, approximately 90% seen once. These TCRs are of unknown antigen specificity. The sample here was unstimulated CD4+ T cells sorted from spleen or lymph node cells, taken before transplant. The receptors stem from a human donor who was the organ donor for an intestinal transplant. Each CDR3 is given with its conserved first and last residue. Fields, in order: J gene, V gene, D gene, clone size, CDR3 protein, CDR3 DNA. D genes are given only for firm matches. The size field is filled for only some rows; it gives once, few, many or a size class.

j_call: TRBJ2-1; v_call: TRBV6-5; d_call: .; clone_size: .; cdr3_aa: CASSYGGWDNEQFF; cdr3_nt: TGTGCCAGCAGTTATGGGGGCTGGGACAATGAGCAGTTCTTC
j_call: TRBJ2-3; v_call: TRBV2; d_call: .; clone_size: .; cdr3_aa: CASSVAAQQYF; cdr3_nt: TGTGCCAGCAGTGTTGCGGCCCAGCAGTATTTT
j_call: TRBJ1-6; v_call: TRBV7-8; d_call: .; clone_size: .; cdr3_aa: CASSRGRSPLHF; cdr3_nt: TGTGCCAGCAGCCGGGGGAGGTCACCCCTCCACTTT
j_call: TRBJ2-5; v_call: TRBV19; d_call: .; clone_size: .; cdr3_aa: CASRRTETQYF; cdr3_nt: TGTGCCAGTAGGAGAACCGAGACCCAGTACTTC
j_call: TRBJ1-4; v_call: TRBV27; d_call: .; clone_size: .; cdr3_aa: CASTFSVRGATNEKLFF; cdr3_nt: TGTGCCAGCACCTTCTCCGTTCGGGGTGCAACTAATGAAAAACTGTTTTTT
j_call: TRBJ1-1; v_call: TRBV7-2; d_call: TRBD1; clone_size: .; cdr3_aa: CASSPRTGGGHTEAFF; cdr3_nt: TGTGCCAGCAGCCCCCGGACAGGGGGCGGGCACACTGAAGCTTTCTTT
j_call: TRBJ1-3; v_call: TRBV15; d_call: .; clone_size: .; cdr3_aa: CATSGPGRPFGNTIYF; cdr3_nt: TGTGCCACCAGCGGCCCAGGGCGCCCATTTGGAAACACCATATATTTT
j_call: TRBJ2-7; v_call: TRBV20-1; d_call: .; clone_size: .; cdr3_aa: CSGGTAYEQYF; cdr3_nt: TGCAGTGGCGGGACAGCCTACGAGCAGTACTTC
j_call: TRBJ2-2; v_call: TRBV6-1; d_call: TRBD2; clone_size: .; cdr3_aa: CASSDWAGGSPGELFF; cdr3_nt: TGTGCCAGCAGTGATTGGGCGGGGGGAAGCCCCGGGGAGCTGTTTTTT
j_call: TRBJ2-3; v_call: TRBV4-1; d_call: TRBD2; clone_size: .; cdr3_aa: CASSQETLAGTDTQYF; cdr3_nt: TGCGCCAGCAGCCAAGAAACCCTAGCGGGCACAGATACGCAGTATTTT
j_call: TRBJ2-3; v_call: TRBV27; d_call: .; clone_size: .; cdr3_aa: CASRTENTDTQYF; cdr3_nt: TGTGCCAGCAGGACAGAGAACACAGATACGCAGTATTTT
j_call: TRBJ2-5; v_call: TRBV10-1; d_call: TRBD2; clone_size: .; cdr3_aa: CASSPSTSGRSRETQYF; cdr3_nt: TGCGCCTCCAGCCCCTCTACTAGCGGGAGATCGAGAGAGACCCAGTACTTC
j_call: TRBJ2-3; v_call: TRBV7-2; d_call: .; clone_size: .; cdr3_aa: CASSPPNGGITDTQYF; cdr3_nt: TGTGCCAGCAGCCCCCCTAACGGGGGTATCACAGATACGCAGTATTTT
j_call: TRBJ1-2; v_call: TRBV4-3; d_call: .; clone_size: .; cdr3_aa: CASSQDILGGASGYTF; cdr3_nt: TGCGCCAGCAGCCAAGATATTTTAGGGGGGGCAAGTGGCTACACCTTC
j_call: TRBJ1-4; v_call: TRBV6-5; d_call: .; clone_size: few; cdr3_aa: CASSWIRGDEKLFF; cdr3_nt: TGTGCCAGCAGTTGGATTAGGGGTGATGAAAAACTGTTTTTT
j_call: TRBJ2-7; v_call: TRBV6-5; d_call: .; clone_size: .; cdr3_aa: CASSRPGSLYEQYF; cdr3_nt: TGTGCCAGCAGTCGACCGGGATCATTATACGAGCAGTACTTC